This TCR beta chain was sequenced for a study of T cells in Graves' hyperthyroidism and ophthalmopathy. Study results and caveats: Most thyroid clonotypes expanded above 0.001 were also detected in blood. Ophthalmopathy was predicted by the model a median of approximately six months ahead of onset.

There are many counts of this clonotype. The antigen is unknown. What was amplified from RNA transcripts were TCR beta CDR3 regions. The HTBI primer set drove a first-round RT-PCR of the TCR CDR3. Each CDR3 protein gets one entry after TCRdb re-called the multiplex PCR reads with MiXCR. The sample includes approximately 330,000 distinct CDR3 sequences, 21% of them seen just once. This receptor was identified in a woman in her forties or fifties with Graves' hyperthyroidism. Sample: blood.

CDR3 in amino acids: CASSGGRGTEKLFF. CDR3 nucleotide sequence: TGTGCCAGCAGTGGGGGAAGGGGTACCGAAAAACTGTTTTTT. The V gene is TRBV2, the J gene TRBJ1-4; D possibly corresponds to TRBD1 (5 bases). CDR1 SNHLY and CDR2 FYNNEI come from the germline V gene. V lost 4 bases, J lost 8 bases, and 14 bases lay in between. CDR3 length equals 14 residues. Full variable domain (rest looked up from reference TRBV2 and TRBJ1-4): EPEVTQTPSHQVTQMGQEVILRCVPISNHLYFYWYRQILGQKVEFLVSFYNNEISEKSEIFDDQFSVERPDGSNFTLKIRSTKLEDSAMYFCASSGGRGTEKLFFGSGTQLSVL.